These 4 T cell receptor beta chains came from one sample sequenced in a study of beta chain features in type 1 diabetes. Their antigens are not known. Study-level results: Within each of all four CD4+ subsets, Type 1 diabetes patients had TCRB CDR3s that were moderately but significantly shorter.

cDNA synthesis used the whole RNA isolate, giving expressed TCRB sequences. The data were produced by immunoSEQ multiplex PCR, yet TCRdb's version contains in-frame clones alone and is incomplete. The sample lists about 660,000 clones; over 11% were seen once. The sample was naive CD4+ T cells from blood. All receptors come from a young man with type 1 diabetes.

The rearrangement links TRBV9 to TRBJ2-7; D call uncertain. CDR1 and CDR2 (germline): SGDLS, YYNGEE. The CDR3 totals 15 residues. V lost 4 bases and J lost 2, with 16 bases in between. The CDR3, as DNA: TGTGCCAGCAGCCCCCAACCCCGACGGGCCTACGAGCAGTACTTC. Protein sequence: CASSPQPRRAYEQYF.

The V gene is TRBV14, the J gene TRBJ2-1; tentatively, D is TRBD2 (5 bases). The germline V gene encodes CDR1 SGHDN and CDR2 FVKESK. V lost 6 bases to trimming and J lost 2 bases, with 14 bases between them. The CDR3 runs 15 residues. The CDR3 DNA sequence: TGTGCCAGCAGTCGGACTTCCCATACCTACAATGAGCAGTTCTTC. Translated: CASSRTSHTYNEQFF. Full variable domain (rest looked up from reference TRBV14 and TRBJ2-1): EAGVTQFPSHSVIEKGQTVTLRCDPISGHDNLYWYRRVMGKEIKFLLHFVKESKQDESGMPNNRFLAERTGGTYSTLKVQPAELEDSGVYFCASSRTSHTYNEQFFGPGTRLTVL.

V gene TRBV4-2 combines with J gene TRBJ2-5; 8 nucleotides match TRBD2. This CDR3 is built from 16 residues. Germline trimming cut 3 bases from V and 2 bases from J; bases unmatched to any gene: 8. Per the germline V gene, CDR1 is LGHNA and CDR2 is YNFKEQ. CDR3 in DNA: TGTGCCAGCAGCCAGGACGAACTAGCGGTTCAAGAGACCCAGTACTTC. This translates into CASSQDELAVQETQYF.

The gene calls are TRBV5-1 and TRBJ2-6; 10 positions agree with TRBD1. CDR1 and CDR2 from the germline V gene are SGHRS and YFSETQ. The CDR3 loop spans 18 amino acids. The V segment lost 0 bases and the J segment 2 bases; nucleotides outside the gene matches: 5. In nucleotides, the CDR3 is TGCGCCAGCAGCTTGGGTACGACAGGGGGCGCTGGGGCCAACGTCCTGACTTTC. Translating it yields CASSLGTTGGAGANVLTF.